This TCR beta chain derives from a study of T cells in women clearing cervical HPV infection (dated by TCRdb to the late 2010s). Looking at the study overall: The cases were 25 to 30 women with histologically confirmed HPV16-related CIN3 or worse, and 2 of these cases were invasive cancers. Five blinded duplicates per group were added as quality controls, giving 60 or so samples: around 50 participants and some ten replicates. Since HLA typing was available for only a few women, HLA type could not be ruled out as a confounder. Among cases, blood sampling occurred a median of about 150 days after lesion detection, with an interquartile range of about 90 to 200 days. Cases were matched to controls by age within five years and by the year the sample was collected. The parent cohort enrolled 10,049 women aged 18 or older in Guanacaste, Costa Rica, in about 1993 to 1994 and followed the women for seven years. Blood from cases was drawn at the visit where the lesion was first identified, while blood from controls was drawn once the infection was no longer detected. The 25 controls were women who cleared a single incident HPV16 infection within 12 months without developing precancer or cancer. A median age of approximately 32 years was observed in cases versus less than 40 in controls, and no significant differences in baseline characteristics were found. Nested within Costa Rica's Guanacaste HPV Natural History Study, an exploratory proof-of-principle case-control study compared TCR repertoires across cervical HPV16 outcomes. Overall study results and their limits: Because T-cell numbers per sample were unknown, differences in richness could reflect varying T-cell content rather than repertoire biology. Significantly higher TCR repertoire richness was observed in CIN3+ cases than in controls across sequencing depths, whereas no difference in evenness was found. The cross-sectional design could not show whether the associations came before the infection or were a result of it, and neither effector/memory subsets nor HPV-specific T cells were isolated. Lower TRBV6-7 relative abundance was observed in cases than in controls (0.11% versus 0.16%; Bonferroni P = 0.0008). By combining richness with V gene abundances, random forest classifiers separated cases from controls with an estimated AUC of around 0.8.

Every participant had a single incident cervical HPV16 infection, and prevalent HPV16 infections were excluded. Cervical HPV DNA was detected with MY09/MY11 PCR, and genotyping was done by dot-blot hybridization. Approximately 16 mL of heparinized blood were centrifuged, and the buffy coat was split into aliquots, frozen at -30 degrees C, and then kept at -80 degrees C. Genomic DNA was extracted from buffy coat specimens using QIAGEN kits. Ends trimmed: V by 2 bases, J by 5 bases; bases unmatched to a gene: 6. According to the germline V gene (reference sequence), CDR1 reads SEHNR and CDR2 reads FQNEAQ. From the cysteine through the phenylalanine, the CDR3 covers 14 amino acids. Shown are 33 bases from within the CDR3, in frame from base 1. With respect to this clone: Its recognized antigen is unknown. The CDR3 end lies 3 residues beyond the end of the read and is filled in from the germline J gene.

TCR beta CDR3 regions were amplified by multiplex PCR using the immunoSEQ assay from an average of 1200 ng genomic DNA per sample. Primer bias was corrected in the assay by using a complete synthetic TCR repertoire to establish an amplification baseline. The amplicons were sequenced on the Illumina platform. Under the source paper's analysis protocol: Error correction of the sequences involved clustering with frequency ratios plus a modified nearest-neighbor algorithm, after which the sequences were analyzed in the immunoSEQ Analyzer using IMGT gene definitions. At each rarefaction depth, TCR richness and evenness were averaged across 20 rarefaction repeats, and samples with fewer sequences than that depth were excluded. V, D and J gene relative abundances were compared between groups with Wilcoxon rank sum tests, applying FDR correction. Blinded duplicates gave an intraclass correlation of over 90% for TCR richness and an average of 76.4% across about 65 gene segments. The clones in this table, taken by TCRdb from immuneACCESS, are in-frame only. Not every clone is retained; where verified, under half of the shortfall comes from an unresolved V gene, and the cause of the rest is unknown. V, J and clone size were drawn from that table, and D and trimming were deduced from the DNA. The record for this sample contains about 35,000 clones. The ten largest clones capture less than 7.5% of the sample.

This receptor chain uses TRBV7-9 and TRBJ2-7, and 7 junctional nucleotides match TRBD1. The receptor comes from a woman between 18 and 69 years old with a cervical HPV16 infection that either progressed to CIN3+ or cleared (not recorded which). The source material was blood buffy coat. For the CDR3, the sequence is CASSLSGTVHEQYF. CDR3 DNA, as far as it was read: TGTGCCAGCAGCTTATCCGGGACAGTCCACGAG.